The sequence of this T cell receptor (beta chain) was determined in a study of cytomegalovirus exposure and HLA in healthy donors. Whole-study results and caveats: Later work found most CMV-associated TCR beta chains apparently HLA-restricted. Later analysis placed DRB1 highest and HLA-C lowest in TCR association rates, which differed by HLA locus. A highly shared variant cluster was judged a likely technical artifact. A prior analysis recorded that most TCR beta V segments were productive about 87% or about 30% of the time.

CDR1 is KGHSH, CDR2 LQKENI, per germline. CDR3 size: 17 residues. Losses at the gene ends were 3 bases for V and 0 bases for J; bases not matched to a gene: 2. Primers included in the PCR were 60 Vbeta and 13 Jbeta primers. Sequencing was performed with immunoSEQ multiplex PCR; in TCRdb, only in-frame clones are kept and a portion is missing. The data hold about 170,000 clones, with around 76% observed a single time. Concerning this clone: Its antigen is unidentified.

This chain uses TRBV18 with TRBJ2-1; 13 nucleotides agree with TRBD2. The sample consisted of PBMCs. This TCR was sampled from a man between 40 and 49 years old in good health and CMV-seropositive. CDR3 in amino acids: CASSPGLAGDSYNEQFF. The CDR3, as DNA: TGTGCCAGCTCACCCGGACTAGCGGGGGACTCCTACAATGAGCAGTTCTTC.